This T cell receptor beta chain was recovered during a study of vaccination and CD4 T cells after COVID-19. Overall study context: Overlapping spike pools from SARS-CoV-2 and HCoV-NL63, HCoV-OC43 and HCoV-229E served as culture stimuli. General observations from the study: Vaccine-specific clones numbering 304 of 307 showed spike mono-reactivity in convalescent patients.

Oncomine TCR Beta short-read sequencing was applied to DNA from cultured CD4+ T cells. TCRdb re-called the PCR reads through MiXCR, storing one row per CDR3 protein. The sample lists about 14,000 distinct CDR3 sequences, approximately 30% occurring once. Treatment reported: roughly 10-day PBMC culture with coronavirus spike peptide pools or control peptides (ViraFEST assay). First, ViraFEST expanded antigen-specific T cells with peptide pools, and next it sequenced the TCRs. The V gene end was trimmed by 2 bases and the J gene end by 7 bases; junction bases not matched to a gene: 6. Per the germline V gene, CDR1 is SGHNT and CDR2 is YYREEE (reference sequence). The CDR3 runs to 15 residues. For this clonotype: Its antigen is still unknown.

This chain uses TRBV5-4 with TRBJ1-4; 9 positions match TRBD1. The sequence came from a human donor with COVID-19. Sequenced input: cultured CD4+ T cells from blood. CDR3 sequence (DNA): TGTGCCAGCAGCTTCAGACAGGGGGATGTTGAAAAACTGTTTTTT. It is translated as CASSFRQGDVEKLFF.